The 2 T cell receptor beta chains below come from one sample, sequenced in a study of T cell repertoires in cytomegalovirus infection. TCRdb recomputed calls from the reads with MiXCR, one row per CDR3 protein. The data contain approximately 910,000 distinct CDR3 sequences, 25% to 40% of them singletons. No antigen has been identified for these receptors. The sample consisted of cultured CD8+ T cells from PBMCs, taken from culture after CMV antigen stimulation. All receptors come from a human donor in good health (CMV status not recorded). Some clones in this sample may be carry-over from other donors' samples.

This clonotype was counted many times. V gene TRBV12-3 or TRBV12-4 combines with J gene TRBJ1-2; 7 bases are shared with TRBD1. J gave up 4 bases and V 2 bases, and 10 bases lay outside the gene matches. The CDR3 totals 16 residues. CDR3 coding DNA: TGTGCCAGCAGTTTAAAATTATGGGACAGTCCCTATGGCTACACCTTC. It yields the protein CASSLKLWDSPYGYTF.

This rearrangement joins TRBV7-6 to TRBJ2-3; the D gene is possibly TRBD2 (6 bases). Trimming left V 5 bases short and J 6 bases short, with 18 bases between. CDR1 and CDR2 (germline): SGHVS, FNYEAQ. This CDR3 is built from 15 residues. For the CDR3, the DNA is TGTGCCAGCAGCCGAGGAGTTCTGGCGGGGGATACGCAGTATTTT. Protein product: CASSRGVLAGDTQYF.